The clone carrying this T cell receptor beta chain was detected many times. Its antigen remains unknown. The data were obtained in a study of T cells in Graves' hyperthyroidism and ophthalmopathy. The study, taken as a whole, reports: Blood samples included most of the expanded thyroid clonotypes exceeding 0.001. In the analysis, a 13 V-J model separated ophthalmopathy from stable hyperthyroidism.

This CDR3 comprises 14 residues. Germline trimming cut 5 bases from V and 1 base from J; bases unmatched to any gene: 4. Germline V lookup: CDR1 SGHTA, CDR2 FQGTGA. The diagnoses drew upon clinical symptoms, serum thyroxine and TRAb, thyroid ultrasound and orbital computed tomography. Amplification of TCR beta CDR3 regions was performed using RNA transcripts as template. HTBI primers were the set used in a first-round RT-PCR of the TCR CDR3. TCRdb re-called the multiplex PCR reads with MiXCR, one entry per CDR3 protein. The sample carries approximately 700,000 distinct CDR3 sequences, roughly 15% recorded once.

This sequence was found in a man younger than 30 with Graves' hyperthyroidism. The gene calls are TRBV7-3 and TRBJ1-1; 7 nucleotides match TRBD1. Source material: blood. The CDR3 protein is CASSPGQTNTEAFF. In DNA form, the CDR3 reads TGTGCCAGCAGCCCGGGACAGACGAACACTGAAGCTTTCTTT. Complete variable domain (other parts from reference TRBV7-3 and TRBJ1-1): GAGVSQTPSNKVTEKGKYVELRCDPISGHTALYWYRQSLGQGPEFLIYFQGTGAADDSGLPNDRFFAVRPEGSVSTLKIQRTERGDSAVYLCASSPGQTNTEAFFGQGTRLTVV.